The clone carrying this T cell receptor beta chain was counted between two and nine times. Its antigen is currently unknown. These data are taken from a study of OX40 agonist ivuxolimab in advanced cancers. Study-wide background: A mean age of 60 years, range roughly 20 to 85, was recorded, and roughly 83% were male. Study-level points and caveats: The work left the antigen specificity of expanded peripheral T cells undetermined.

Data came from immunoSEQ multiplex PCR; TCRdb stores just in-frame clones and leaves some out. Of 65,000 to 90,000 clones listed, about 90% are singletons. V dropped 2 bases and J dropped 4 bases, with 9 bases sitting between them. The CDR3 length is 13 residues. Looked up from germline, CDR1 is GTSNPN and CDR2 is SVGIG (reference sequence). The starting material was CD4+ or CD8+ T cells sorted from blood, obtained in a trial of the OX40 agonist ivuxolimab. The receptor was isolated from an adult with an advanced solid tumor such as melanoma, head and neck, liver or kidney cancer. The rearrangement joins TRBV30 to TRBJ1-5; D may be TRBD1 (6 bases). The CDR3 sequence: CAWSRRGNQPQHF. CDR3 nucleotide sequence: TGTGCCTGGAGTCGCAGGGGAAATCAGCCCCAGCATTTT.